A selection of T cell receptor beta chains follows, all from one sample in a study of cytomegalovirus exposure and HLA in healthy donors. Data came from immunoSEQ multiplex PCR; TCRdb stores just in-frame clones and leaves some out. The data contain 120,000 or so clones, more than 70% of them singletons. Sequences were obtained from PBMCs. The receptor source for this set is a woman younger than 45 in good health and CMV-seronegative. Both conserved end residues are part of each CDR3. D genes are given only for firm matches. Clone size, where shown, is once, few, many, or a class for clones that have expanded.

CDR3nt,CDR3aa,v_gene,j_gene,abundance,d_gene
TGCGCCAGCAGCCAAGATAGGGGACTAGCGGGGTACAATGAGCAGTTCTTC,CASSQDRGLAGYNEQFF,TRBV4-3,TRBJ2-1,.,TRBD2
TGTGCCTGGAGGAAAAAGGGGGGGTTAAACACTGAAGCTTTCTTT,CAWRKKGGLNTEAFF,TRBV30,TRBJ1-1,.,.
TGTGCCAGCAAGGAGATATCTCCGAATGGCTACACCTTC,CASKEISPNGYTF,TRBV6-1,TRBJ1-2,.,.
TGTCCTAGAAGCCCTCCTTATAGATCACCCCTCCACTTT,CPRSPPYRSPLHF,TRBV18,TRBJ1-6,few,.
TGTGCCAGCAGTGAAGCAGGGGGCGCAGATACGCAGTATTTT,CASSEAGGADTQYF,TRBV2,TRBJ2-3,.,TRBD1
TGTGCCAGCAGCCACCCGGGACAGGGGACGAAAGAGACCCAGTACTTC,CASSHPGQGTKETQYF,TRBV11-1,TRBJ2-5,.,TRBD1
TGTGCCAGCAGCCTAGGTCCCGAATTACCCCTCCACTTT,CASSLGPELPLHF,TRBV28,TRBJ1-6,.,.
TGCGCCAGCAGCCAACTTGGGGGGAAATTGTATGGCTACACCTTC,CASSQLGGKLYGYTF,TRBV4-1,TRBJ1-2,.,.
TGCGCCAGCAGCCAAACCGGGACTAGCGGCTACAATGAGCAGTTCTTC,CASSQTGTSGYNEQFF,TRBV4-1,TRBJ2-1,.,TRBD2
TGTGCCAGCAGTTCAGGACTAGCGGGGGCCGTCGCCGAGCAGTACTTC,CASSSGLAGAVAEQYF,TRBV27,TRBJ2-7,.,TRBD2
TGTGCCAGCAGTGAGACTAGCGGGTACACCGGGGAGCTGTTTTTT,CASSETSGYTGELFF,TRBV25-1,TRBJ2-2,.,TRBD2
TGTGCCAGCAGCAAGTCTACGATATCCTATGGCTACACCTTC,CASSKSTISYGYTF,TRBV14,TRBJ1-2,.,.
TGTGCCAGGGACAGGGGATATTATAGCAATCAGCCCCAGCATTTT,CARDRGYYSNQPQHF,TRBV6-1,TRBJ1-5,.,TRBD1
TGTGCCAGTCACTTGGGGCCAGGCAACACCATATATTTT,CASHLGPGNTIYF,TRBV7-9,TRBJ1-3,.,.
TGTGCCAGCAGGCCTTCTGGGGGGGATGCTGAAGCTTTCTTT,CASRPSGGDAEAFF,TRBV6-5,TRBJ1-1,.,.